The 27 T cell receptor beta chains below all came from one sample that was sequenced in a study of blood T cell repertoires in COVID-19 (dated by TCRdb to the early 2020s). Libraries were constructed by the immunoSEQ multiplex PCR assay. Sourced from immuneACCESS, this table was stored by TCRdb with only in-frame sequences that have V and J called. A share of the clones is absent; for the studies checked, an unresolved V gene accounts for under half, and the remainder has no known explanation. This sample is represented by roughly 160,000 clones; about 85% of them were singletons. The ten largest clones represent around 5% of the sample. The specimen was peripheral blood. The source of these receptors is a woman between 45 and 60 years old with COVID-19, enrolled during active disease.

This clone was seen once. J is TRBJ2-1 and V is TRBV6-1; 7 bases fit TRBD2. The V and J ends lost 1 base and 0 bases, in that order; junction bases with no gene match: 0. Germline CDR1 MNHNS, CDR2 SASEGT. The CDR3 contains 15 residues. CDR3 DNA sequence: TGTGCCAGCAGTGAAGGGACTAGCTCCTACAATGAGCAGTTCTTC. This sequence encodes CASSEGTSSYNEQFF.

The chain recombines TRBV28 with TRBJ2-3; no clear D gene. V was trimmed by 4 bases and J by 0 bases, leaving 5 bases between them. Looked up from germline, CDR1 is MDHEN and CDR2 is SYDVKM. The CDR3 extends over 13 amino acids. CDR3 loop: CASSSPSTDTQYF. CDR3 sequence (DNA): TGTGCCAGCAGTTCCCCGAGCACAGATACGCAGTATTTT.

This clone came up a few times. The rearrangement links TRBV7-3 to TRBJ1-6; the D gene is possibly TRBD1 (6 bases). The CDR3 loop spans 15 amino acids. CDR1 is SGHTA and CDR2 is FQGTGA in the germline V gene. Trimming left V 5 bases short and J 6 bases short, with 14 bases between. CDR3 sequence: CASSPQTGPNSPLHF. The CDR3 coding sequence is TGTGCCAGCAGCCCCCAGACAGGCCCTAATTCACCCCTCCACTTT.

This chain connects TRBV5-1 to TRBJ2-7; D might be TRBD1 (6 bases). CDR1 is SGHRS and CDR2 is YFSETQ in the germline V gene. V was cut by 4 bases and J by 3 bases, with 14 bases left in between. CDR3 length equals 14 residues. DNA for the CDR3: TGCGCCAGCAGCCTCCCGGGACAACTCTACGAGCAGTACTTC. As protein: CASSLPGQLYEQYF. The entire variable domain, with the rest obtained from reference TRBV5-1 and TRBJ2-7, is as follows: KAGVTQTPRYLIKTRGQQVTLSCSPISGHRSVSWYQQTPGQGLQFLFEYFSETQRNKGNFPGRFSGRQFSNSRSEMNVSTLELGDSALYLCASSLPGQLYEQYFGPGTRLTVT.

The J gene is TRBJ1-3, the V gene TRBV6-1; no reliable D call. The CDR3 runs 13 residues. The germline CDR1 and CDR2 sequences are MNHNS and SASEGT. V shed 1 base and J shed 3 bases, with 4 bases lying between them. CDR3 sequence: CASSEVLGNTIYF. The CDR3 DNA reads as TGTGCCAGCAGTGAAGTACTTGGAAACACCATATATTTT.

The V call is TRBV4-1, the J call TRBJ2-1; D is ambiguous. Germline CDR1 reads MGHRA; CDR2 reads YSYEKL. This CDR3 contains 12 residues. V lost 3 bases and J lost 4, with 4 bases in between. Written as DNA, the CDR3 is TGCGCCAGCAGCCACCATTACAATGAGCAGTTCTTC. Translating gives CASSHHYNEQFF.

This chain connects TRBV15 to TRBJ2-7; D remains ambiguous. The germline gives CDR1 LNHNV, CDR2 YYDKDF (reference sequence). This CDR3 region has 16 residues. Trimming left V 2 bases short and J 0 bases short, with 14 bases between. The CDR3 DNA follows: TGTGCCACCAGCAGATCCCATAGCCCAAGCTCCTACGAGCAGTACTTC. Translated: CATSRSHSPSSYEQYF. Combining the CDR3 with reference TRBV15 and TRBJ2-7 gives the whole variable domain DAMVIQNPRYQVTQFGKPVTLSCSQTLNHNVMYWYQQKSSQAPKLLFHYYDKDFNNEADTPDNFQSRRPNTSFCFLDIRSPGLGDTAMYLCATSRSHSPSSYEQYFGPGTRLTVT.

The CDR3 DNA reads as TGTGCCAGCAGTTACGGGGGGGAGGCTAACTATGGCTACACCTTC. Translation gives CASSYGGEANYGYTF. This chain connects TRBV6-6 to TRBJ1-2, with D possibly being TRBD1 (5 bases). CDR1 and CDR2 (germline): MNHNY, SVGAGI (reference sequence). CDR3 size: 15 residues. Trimming took 2 bases from V and 0 from J, leaving 10 bases between them.

The chain joins TRBV5-1 to TRBJ2-5; 9 bases map to TRBD1. This CDR3 region has 15 residues. Trimming removed 2 bases from V and 5 bases from J; junction bases left unmatched: 7. CDR1 and CDR2 from the germline V gene are SGHRS and YFSETQ. The CDR3 region has the DNA TGCGCCAGCAGCTTCCAACAGGGGGCGGCTGAGACCCAGTACTTC. This sequence encodes CASSFQQGAAETQYF.

A note on this clone: It is unclear where the CDR3 begins or ends on the DNA, so no DNA is shown, and the CDR3 is as TCRdb lists it. V and J are TRBV30 and TRBJ1-1; TRBD1, as called in the table, went unchecked against the DNA. The CDR3 numbers 12 amino acids, ends counted. Germline CDR1 is GTSNPN and CDR2 is SVGIG (reference sequence). This chain's CDR3 is CAWGQGSPRAFF.

This chain uses TRBV6-5 with TRBJ2-1; no firm D call. Trimming took 1 base from V and 3 from J, leaving 13 bases between them. CDR3 length: 16 residues. The V gene's germline CDR1 is MNHEY and CDR2 SVGAGI. The CDR3 here is CASSYLPNTNYNEQFF. DNA for the CDR3: TGTGCCAGCAGTTACTTGCCAAACACAAACTACAATGAGCAGTTCTTC.

V usage is TRBV6-5 and J usage is TRBJ2-7; no reliable D call. Germline V CDR1 and CDR2: MNHEY, SVGAGI. Trimming removed 0 bases from V and 5 bases from J, with 11 bases in between. CDR3 length equals 14 residues. This CDR3 reads CASSYSLALDEQYF. In nucleotides, the CDR3 is TGTGCCAGCAGTTACTCGTTAGCACTCGACGAGCAGTACTTC.

The rearrangement uses TRBV28 and TRBJ2-5; D may be TRBD1 (5 bases). Between the trimmed V and J ends, which lost 4 bases and 0 bases, there was a span of 18 bases. Germline V gives CDR1 MDHEN, CDR2 SYDVKM. The CDR3 spans 17 residues. CDR3 amino acids: CASSSSTGKGDQETQYF. Here the CDR3 DNA reads TGTGCCAGCAGTTCGTCCACAGGTAAAGGGGACCAAGAGACCCAGTACTTC.

The chain has TRBV30 and TRBJ1-2, with TRBD1 identical over 7 bases. Per the germline V gene, CDR1 is GTSNPN and CDR2 is SVGIG (reference sequence). The V gene end was trimmed by 1 base and the J gene end by 11 bases; junction bases not matched to a gene: 16. The CDR3 length is 15 residues. CDR3 bases: TGTGCCTGGAGTGCTCGGGGACAGAAAAGGGGCTGGTACACCTTC. It encodes CAWSARGQKRGWYTF.

The chain joins TRBV9 to TRBJ1-4, with 9 bases identical to TRBD1. The CDR3 has 18 residues. V was pared by 4 bases and J by 5 bases, with 15 bases of the junction left unmatched. Per the germline V gene, CDR1 is SGDLS and CDR2 is YYNGEE. The CDR3 DNA reads TGTGCCAGCAGCCCGGGACAGGGCCATTCTGGTGGGAATGAAAAACTGTTTTTT. Translating it yields CASSPGQGHSGGNEKLFF.

The chain couples TRBV12-3 or TRBV12-4 to TRBJ1-2; D is undetermined. The CDR3 runs to 12 residues. V lost 6 bases and J lost 4, with 9 bases in between. The CDR3 bases are TGTGCCAGCAGCCGGGATGGCTATGGCTACACCTTC. This sequence encodes CASSRDGYGYTF.

CDR3 DNA: TGCAGTGCTAGTACTCCCCAGGGGACCAATGAGCAGTTCTTC. Its protein product is CSASTPQGTNEQFF. V and J are TRBV20-1 and TRBJ2-1; the D gene is possibly TRBD1 (6 bases). This CDR3 region has 14 residues. V lost 3 bases and J 6 bases, leaving 15 bases between the germline ends. Germline V gene lookup returns CDR1 DFQATT and CDR2 SNEGSKA (reference sequence).

CDR3 bases: TGCGCCAGCAGCTTGGAAGGACAGGGGAATTCACCCCTCCACTTT. Amino acid sequence: CASSLEGQGNSPLHF. The chain carries TRBV5-1 and TRBJ1-6, with 9 bases fitting TRBD1. Losses at the gene ends were 0 bases for V and 7 bases for J; bases not matched to a gene: 2. The length of the CDR3 is 15 residues. In germline, CDR1 is SGHRS, CDR2 YFSETQ.

The rearrangement links TRBV4-2 to TRBJ2-1; no definite D call. This CDR3 contains 13 residues. Germline assignment: CDR1 LGHNA and CDR2 YNFKEQ. Deletions cut 4 bases from V and 9 bases from J, with 13 bases between. CDR3 bases: TGTGCCAGCAGCCCGGTGGTTTCGGGTGAGCAGTTCTTC. As protein: CASSPVVSGEQFF.

The chain is built from TRBV30 and TRBJ2-3, with 9 bases fitting TRBD1. The CDR3 is 12 amino acids. Germline V lookup: CDR1 GTSNPN, CDR2 SVGIG (reference sequence). V was pared by 4 bases and J by 10 bases, with 6 bases of the junction left unmatched. The CDR3 protein is CAWNGGQGSQYF. The DNA for the CDR3 is TGTGCCTGGAATGGGGGACAGGGTTCGCAGTATTTT.

V and J are TRBV30 and TRBJ1-2; perhaps TRBD1 as D (6 bases). The CDR3 extends over 15 amino acids. V lost 3 bases, J lost 0 bases, and 14 bases lay in between. Germline-derived CDR1 and CDR2 are GTSNPN and SVGIG (reference sequence). The CDR3 is CAWSGGGRANYGYTF. CDR3 nucleotides: TGTGCCTGGAGCGGCGGGGGCAGGGCTAACTATGGCTACACCTTC.

The chain has TRBV21-1 and TRBJ1-5; the table's D call TRBD1 went unverified against the DNA. TRBV21-1 has pseudogene status. The CDR3 extends over 21 amino acids. The CDR3 loop reads CASSKEDPRDRGLRGNQPQHF. CDR3 bases: TGTGCCAGCAGCAAAGAGGACCCCCGGGACAGGGGCCTCAGAGGCAATCAGCCCCAGCATTTT.

In its sample, this clone was seen many times. In DNA, the CDR3 is TGTGCCAGCAGTGATCTGGGGAGGAATCAGCCCCAGCATTTT. It encodes CASSDLGRNQPQHF. The chain uses TRBV2 and TRBJ1-5; D is ambiguous. The CDR3 is 14 amino acids. Germline CDR1 SNHLY, CDR2 FYNNEI. Trimming removed 3 bases at V and 4 bases at J, with 10 bases between.

The chain uses TRBV19 and TRBJ1-5; D is possibly TRBD1 (5 bases). Trimming stripped 6 bases from V and 7 bases from J, with 13 bases between. The CDR3 is 13 amino acids. Germline V gene sequence: CDR1 LNHDA, CDR2 SQIVND (reference sequence). The CDR3 reads CASRRGAGQPQHF. The CDR3 DNA reads as TGTGCCAGTAGACGGGGCGCGGGGCAGCCCCAGCATTTT.

The chain has TRBV7-3 and TRBJ2-7, with 7 bases aligning to TRBD2. V lost 4 bases, J lost 3 bases, and 6 bases stayed unmatched. The CDR3 covers 14 residues. Germline V gene lookup returns CDR1 SGHTA and CDR2 FQGTGA. This CDR3 is CASSSTGLGYEQYF. The CDR3 nucleotides read TGTGCCAGCAGCTCCACCGGACTAGGCTACGAGCAGTACTTC.

The V call is TRBV5-1, the J call TRBJ2-2; no reliable D call. V dropped 6 bases and J dropped 0 bases, with 9 bases sitting between them. The CDR3 spans 14 residues. Germline V gene data show CDR1 as SGHRS and CDR2 as YFSETQ. CDR3 in DNA: TGCGCCAGCATAGAGACACCGAACACCGGGGAGCTGTTTTTT. This codes for CASIETPNTGELFF.

The rearrangement links TRBV28 to TRBJ1-1, with D perhaps TRBD1 (5 bases). Looked up from germline, CDR1 is MDHEN and CDR2 is SYDVKM. V lost 3 bases and J 5 bases, leaving 13 bases between the germline ends. This CDR3 spans 14 amino acids. The CDR3: CASSFGSGRTEAFF. The CDR3 DNA reads TGTGCCAGCAGTTTTGGTTCAGGGCGTACTGAAGCTTTCTTT.